This is a list of T cell receptor beta chains from one sample in a study of cytomegalovirus exposure and HLA in healthy donors. Libraries were prepared by immunoSEQ multiplex PCR; TCRdb keeps only in-frame clonotypes and omits some of them. The table includes about 120,000 clones, about 15% detected once. Material for sequencing was PBMCs. All receptors come from a female donor in good health and CMV-seropositive. Each CDR3 is given with its conserved first and last residue. D genes are given only for firm matches. Expanded clones are given a class, and other clones once, few, many or no size at all.

d_call	clone_size	j_call	v_call	cdr3_aa	cdr3_nt
.	.	TRBJ1-1	TRBV2	CASRTTEQGRSAFF	TGTGCCAGCAGAACTACCGAACAGGGCCGGAGCGCTTTCTTT
.	few	TRBJ2-5	TRBV10-3	CATNPGQGAQETQYF	TGTGCCACTAACCCAGGGCAGGGTGCACAAGAGACCCAGTACTTC
TRBD1	few	TRBJ2-2	TRBV5-4	CASSFGTGGTGELFF	TGTGCCAGCAGCTTTGGGACAGGCGGCACCGGGGAGCTGTTTTTT
.	.	TRBJ1-1	TRBV14	CASSRGLRSTEAFF	TGTGCCAGCAGCCGAGGACTGAGGTCCACTGAAGCTTTCTTT
TRBD1	few	TRBJ2-1	TRBV28	CASSLWGDRGRDEQFF	TGTGCCAGCAGTTTATGGGGGGACAGGGGTCGCGATGAGCAGTTCTTC
TRBD1	few	TRBJ1-2	TRBV7-9	CASSLAGGGGYTF	TGTGCCAGCAGCTTAGCAGGGGGCGGTGGCTACACCTTC
.	.	TRBJ1-5	TRBV27	CASSFKAIGDQPQHF	TGTGCCAGCAGTTTTAAGGCGATCGGGGATCAGCCCCAGCATTTT
TRBD1	few	TRBJ1-4	TRBV4-1	CASSLDREEKLFF	TGCGCCAGCAGCCTGGACAGGGAGGAAAAACTGTTTTTT
.	.	TRBJ2-3	TRBV14	CASSQEEVRSPRADTQYF	TGTGCCAGCAGCCAAGAGGAGGTGAGATCCCCGAGGGCAGATACGCAGTATTTT
.	few	TRBJ2-7	TRBV5-4	CASSSRQAYEQYF	TGTGCCAGCAGCTCCCGACAGGCCTACGAGCAGTACTTC
.	few	TRBJ1-1	TRBV27	CASSLAGKGLNTEAFF	TGTGCCAGCAGTTTGGCAGGGAAGGGGCTGAACACTGAAGCTTTCTTT
.	few	TRBJ2-7	TRBV5-1	CASRQTLQGTGEQYF	TGCGCCAGCCGACAAACCCTCCAGGGGACGGGCGAGCAGTACTTC
.	.	TRBJ2-7	TRBV5-6	CASSYDTGRGHEQYF	TGTGCCAGCAGCTATGATACAGGGAGAGGCCACGAGCAGTACTTC
.	.	TRBJ2-5	TRBV5-1	CASSGDWTKWEETQYF	TGCGCCAGCAGCGGGGACTGGACAAAGTGGGAAGAGACCCAGTACTTC
.	few	TRBJ1-2	TRBV5-6	CASSLAAGIYGYTF	TGTGCCAGCAGCTTGGCGGCAGGGATCTATGGCTACACCTTC
TRBD1	.	TRBJ2-7	TRBV5-1	CASSSRRSGTGLYEQYF	TGCGCCAGCAGCTCGCGGCGGTCCGGGACAGGGCTCTACGAGCAGTACTTC
.	few	TRBJ1-3	TRBV29-1	CSVGLNGNTIYF	TGCAGCGTTGGACTGAATGGAAACACCATATATTTT
TRBD2	few	TRBJ2-1	TRBV7-9	CASSLGLAVYNEQFF	TGTGCCAGCAGCCTGGGACTAGCGGTATACAATGAGCAGTTCTTC
.	.	TRBJ1-2	TRBV27	CASSLGGLYGYTF	TGTGCCAGCAGTTTAGGAGGTTTATATGGCTACACCTTC
.	few	TRBJ2-7	TRBV2	CASTEELGYEQYF	TGTGCCAGCACGGAGGAGTTGGGCTACGAGCAGTACTTC
.	few	TRBJ2-3	TRBV7-9	CASSFGLGGGHTDTQYF	TGTGCCAGCAGTTTCGGACTAGGGGGGGGACACACAGATACGCAGTATTTT
.	.	TRBJ2-7	TRBV6-5	CAGPTRSSYEQYF	TGTGCCGGGCCGACACGGTCCTCCTACGAGCAGTACTTC
.	.	TRBJ2-3	TRBV6-1	CASSELADTDTQYF	TGTGCCAGCAGTGAATTAGCTGACACAGATACGCAGTATTTT
.	few	TRBJ1-1	TRBV2	CASCFDTEAFF	TGTGCCAGCTGTTTCGACACTGAAGCTTTCTTT
TRBD2	.	TRBJ2-1	TRBV5-4	CASSLGTSWNEQFF	TGTGCCAGCAGCTTAGGGACTAGCTGGAATGAGCAGTTCTTC
.	.	TRBJ2-7	TRBV29-1	CSVGGERVSYEQYF	TGCAGCGTTGGAGGGGAGCGGGTCTCCTACGAGCAGTACTTC
.	few	TRBJ2-6	TRBV5-1	CASSLDTGAGANVLTF	TGCGCCAGCAGCTTGGATACAGGAGCTGGGGCCAACGTCCTGACTTTC
.	.	TRBJ1-4	TRBV5-1	CASSAGDSRGEKLFF	TGCGCCAGCAGCGCCGGGGACTCCCGCGGCGAAAAACTGTTTTTT
TRBD1	.	TRBJ2-7	TRBV6-5	CASSRMDRYEQYF	TGTGCCAGCAGCCGCATGGACAGGTACGAGCAGTACTTC
.	few	TRBJ2-3	TRBV19	CASSIDQAGDTQYF	TGTGCCAGTAGTATAGACCAAGCGGGAGATACGCAGTATTTT
TRBD1	few	TRBJ1-5	TRBV15	CATSRDRRLDRGAYNQPQHF	TGTGCCACCAGCAGAGATCGCCGATTGGACAGGGGGGCTTATAATCAGCCCCAGCATTTT
TRBD1	.	TRBJ1-5	TRBV2	CASITGGSNSNQPQHF	TGTGCCAGCATTACAGGGGGCTCTAATAGCAATCAGCCCCAGCATTTT
.	.	TRBJ2-7	TRBV4-3	CASSQEPPGVLGEQYF	TGCGCCAGCAGCCAAGAACCCCCAGGGGTGCTGGGCGAGCAGTACTTC
TRBD2	few	TRBJ2-1	TRBV5-4	CASSLLTGGPGEQFF	TGTGCCAGCAGCTTGCTAACGGGGGGGCCGGGTGAGCAGTTCTTC
TRBD1	.	TRBJ1-2	TRBV28	CASSSGTGLYGYTF	TGTGCCAGCAGTTCGGGGACAGGGCTCTATGGCTACACCTTC
.	few	TRBJ2-7	TRBV4-3	CASSQEFSGTYEQYF	TGCGCCAGCAGCCAAGAATTCAGCGGAACCTACGAGCAGTACTTC
.	.	TRBJ2-2	TRBV5-4	CASSRGNTGELFF	TGTGCCAGCAGCCGGGGGAACACCGGGGAGCTGTTTTTT
.	.	TRBJ2-3	TRBV11-3	CASSFPGTDTQYF	TGTGCCAGCAGCTTCCCAGGCACAGATACGCAGTATTTT
.	few	TRBJ1-4	TRBV4-2	CASSHERSGEKLFF	TGTGCCAGCAGCCATGAGAGGAGTGGGGAAAAACTGTTTTTT
.	few	TRBJ2-2	TRBV27	CASSFRGFQTGELFF	TGTGCCAGCAGTTTTCGCGGCTTCCAAACGGGGGAGCTGTTTTTT
.	.	TRBJ1-1	TRBV6-1	CASNVNPDTEAFF	TGTGCCAGCAACGTGAACCCGGACACTGAAGCTTTCTTT
.	.	TRBJ1-5	TRBV6-5	CASSYTSGGQPQHF	TGTGCCAGCAGTTACACGTCGGGGGGCCAGCCCCAGCATTTT
.	.	TRBJ1-1	TRBV9	CASSVDPGGGMNTEAFF	TGTGCCAGCAGCGTAGACCCAGGCGGGGGCATGAACACTGAAGCTTTCTTT
.	.	TRBJ1-2	TRBV4-2	CASSQDSQGNYGYTF	TGTGCCAGCAGCCAAGATTCGCAGGGAAACTATGGCTACACCTTC
.	few	TRBJ1-4	TRBV21-1	CASSRPGTGNKLFF	TGTGCCAGCAGCCGTCCCGGGACAGGGAACAAACTGTTTTTT
.	few	TRBJ1-5	TRBV4-1	CASSRMRRRNTNNQPQHF	TGCGCCAGCAGCCGAATGCGGCGGCGGAACACAAACAATCAGCCCCAGCATTTT
TRBD1	.	TRBJ2-5	TRBV27	CASSPGTAQETQYF	TGTGCCAGCAGTCCGGGGACAGCTCAAGAGACCCAGTACTTC
.	few	TRBJ1-1	TRBV6-1	CASGDNQRTEAFF	TGTGCCAGTGGGGACAACCAGAGAACTGAAGCTTTCTTT
.	.	TRBJ1-4	TRBV5-1	CASSLAGSDNEKLFF	TGCGCCAGCAGCTTGGCCGGCAGCGATAATGAAAAACTGTTTTTT
.	.	TRBJ2-2	TRBV10-3	CAIRQDTYTGELFF	TGTGCCATCAGACAGGACACCTACACCGGGGAGCTGTTTTTT